This T cell receptor (beta chain) was captured in a study of PD-L1 blockade in urothelial cancer. Background on the study: In 2014 therapy began: atezolizumab 1,200 mg intravenously every 3 weeks. Samples of blood were analyzed 3 weeks (second dose) and 6 weeks after treatment start.

The sample's time point: pretreatment peripheral blood. Assay: immunoSEQ multiplex PCR; the TCRdb copy retains only in-frame clones and omits some. The repertoire holds some 66,000 clones, with 75% to 90% as singletons. Germline V gene sequence: CDR1 MGHRA, CDR2 YSYEKL. V was trimmed by 3 bases and J by 7 bases, leaving 16 bases between them. This CDR3 region has 15 residues. This chain connects TRBV4-1 to TRBJ2-1; D might be TRBD2 (6 bases). Specimen: PBMCs, collected around atezolizumab (anti-PD-L1) treatment. The source of this sequence is a man in his 60s with urothelial cancer. CDR3 region: CASSQTSQNPNEQFF. Here the CDR3 DNA reads TGCGCCAGCAGCCAGACTAGTCAGAACCCTAATGAGCAGTTCTTC.